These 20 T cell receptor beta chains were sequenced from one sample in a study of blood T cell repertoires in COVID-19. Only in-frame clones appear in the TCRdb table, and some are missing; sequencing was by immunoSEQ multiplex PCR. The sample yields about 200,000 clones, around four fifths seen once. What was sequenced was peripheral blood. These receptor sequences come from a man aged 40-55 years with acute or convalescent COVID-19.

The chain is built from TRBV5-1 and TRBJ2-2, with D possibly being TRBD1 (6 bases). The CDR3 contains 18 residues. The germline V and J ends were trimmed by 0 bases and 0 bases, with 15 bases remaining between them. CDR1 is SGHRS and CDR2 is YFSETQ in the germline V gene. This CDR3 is CASSLDPRGQTNTGELFF. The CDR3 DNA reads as TGCGCCAGCAGCTTGGACCCCAGGGGCCAGACGAACACCGGGGAGCTGTTTTTT.

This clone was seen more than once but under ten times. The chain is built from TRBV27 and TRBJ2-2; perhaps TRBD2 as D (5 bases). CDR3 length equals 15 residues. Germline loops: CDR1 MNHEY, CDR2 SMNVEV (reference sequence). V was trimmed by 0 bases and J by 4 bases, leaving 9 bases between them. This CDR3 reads CASSLSWEITGELFF. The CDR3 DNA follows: TGTGCCAGCAGTTTATCCTGGGAGATCACCGGGGAGCTGTTTTTT.

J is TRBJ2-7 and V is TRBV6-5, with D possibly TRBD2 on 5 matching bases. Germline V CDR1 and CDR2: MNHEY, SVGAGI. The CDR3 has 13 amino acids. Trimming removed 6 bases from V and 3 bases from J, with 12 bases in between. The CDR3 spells CASSQMGSYEQYF. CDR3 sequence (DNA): TGTGCCAGCAGCCAAATGGGGAGCTACGAGCAGTACTTC.

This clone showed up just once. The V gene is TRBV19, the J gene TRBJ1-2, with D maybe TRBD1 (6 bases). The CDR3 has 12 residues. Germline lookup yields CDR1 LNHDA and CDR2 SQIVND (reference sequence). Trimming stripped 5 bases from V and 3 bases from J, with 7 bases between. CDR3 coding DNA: TGTGCCAGTAGTGAGGGGGACTATGGCTACACCTTC. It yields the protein CASSEGDYGYTF.

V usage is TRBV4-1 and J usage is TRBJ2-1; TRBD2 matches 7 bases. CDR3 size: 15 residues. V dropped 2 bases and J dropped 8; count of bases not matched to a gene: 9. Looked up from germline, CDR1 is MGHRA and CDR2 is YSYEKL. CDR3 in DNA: TGCGCCAGCAGCCAATTCGGACTAGATAAGGATGAGCAGTTCTTC. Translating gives CASSQFGLDKDEQFF.

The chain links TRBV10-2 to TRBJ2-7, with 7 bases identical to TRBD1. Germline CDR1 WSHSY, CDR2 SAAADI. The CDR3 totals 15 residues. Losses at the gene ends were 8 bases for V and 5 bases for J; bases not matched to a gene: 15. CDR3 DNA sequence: TGCGCCAGCTATACCGCCCGGGACAGCTATGACGAGCAGTACTTC. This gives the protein CASYTARDSYDEQYF.

CDR3 DNA: TGTGCCAGCAGTAGCCAGGGAGGATCCTACAATGAGCAGTTCTTC. Its translation: CASSSQGGSYNEQFF. The chain recombines TRBV11-2 with TRBJ2-1, with D perhaps TRBD2 (6 bases). Per the germline V gene, CDR1 is SGHAT and CDR2 is FQNNGV. Trimming cost V 6 bases and J 1 base, with 13 bases left between them. CDR3 length: 15 residues.

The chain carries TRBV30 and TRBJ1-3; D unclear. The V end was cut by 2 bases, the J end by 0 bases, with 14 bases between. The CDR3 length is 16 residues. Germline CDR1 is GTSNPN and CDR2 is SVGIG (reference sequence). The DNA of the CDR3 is TGTGCCTGGAGTTCCCCTCGGGATCTCTCTGGAAACACCATATATTTT. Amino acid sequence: CAWSSPRDLSGNTIYF.

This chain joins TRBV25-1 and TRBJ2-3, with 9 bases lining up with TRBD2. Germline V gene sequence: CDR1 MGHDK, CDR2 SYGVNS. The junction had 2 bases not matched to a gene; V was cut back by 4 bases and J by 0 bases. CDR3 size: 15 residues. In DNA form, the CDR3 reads TGTGCCAGCAGTGGGACTAGCGCTAGCACAGATACGCAGTATTTT. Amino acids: CASSGTSASTDTQYF.

The CDR3 reads CASSYREGATETQYF. Written as DNA, the CDR3 is TGTGCCAGCAGCTACAGGGAAGGGGCAACTGAGACCCAGTACTTC. The chain employs TRBV9 and TRBJ2-5; TRBD1 might be the D (6 bases). Germline-derived CDR1 and CDR2 are SGDLS and YYNGEE. V shed 4 bases and J shed 5 bases, with 18 bases lying between them. The CDR3 spans 15 residues.

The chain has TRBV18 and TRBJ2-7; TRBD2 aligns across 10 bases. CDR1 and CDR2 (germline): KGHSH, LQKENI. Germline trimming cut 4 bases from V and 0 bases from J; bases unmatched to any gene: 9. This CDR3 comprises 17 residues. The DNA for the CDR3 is TGTGCCAGCTCACGGGGGTCACTAGCGGGAAACTCCTACGAGCAGTACTTC. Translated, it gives CASSRGSLAGNSYEQYF.

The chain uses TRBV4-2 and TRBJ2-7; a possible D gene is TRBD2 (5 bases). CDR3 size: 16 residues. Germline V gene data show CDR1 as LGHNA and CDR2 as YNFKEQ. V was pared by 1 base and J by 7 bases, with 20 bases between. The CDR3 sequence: CASSQGADSALREQYF. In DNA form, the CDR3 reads TGTGCCAGCAGCCAAGGGGCGGATAGCGCTCTAAGGGAGCAGTACTTC.

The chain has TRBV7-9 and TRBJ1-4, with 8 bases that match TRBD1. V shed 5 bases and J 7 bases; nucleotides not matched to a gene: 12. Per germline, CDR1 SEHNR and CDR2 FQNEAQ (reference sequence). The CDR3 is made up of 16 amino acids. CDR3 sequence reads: CASSATAGGAGEKLFF. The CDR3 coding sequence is TGTGCCAGCAGCGCCACCGCAGGGGGCGCGGGTGAAAAACTGTTTTTT.

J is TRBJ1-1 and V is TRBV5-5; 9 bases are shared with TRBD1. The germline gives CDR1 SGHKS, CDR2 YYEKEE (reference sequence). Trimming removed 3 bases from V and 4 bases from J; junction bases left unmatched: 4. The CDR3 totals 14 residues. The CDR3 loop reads CASSSTGGSTEAFF. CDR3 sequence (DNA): TGTGCCAGCAGCTCGACAGGGGGTTCCACTGAAGCTTTCTTT.

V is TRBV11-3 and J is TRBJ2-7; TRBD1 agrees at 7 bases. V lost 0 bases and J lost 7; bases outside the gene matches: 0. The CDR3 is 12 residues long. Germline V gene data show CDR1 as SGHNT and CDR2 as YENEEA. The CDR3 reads CASSLEQGEQYF. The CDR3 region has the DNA TGTGCCAGCAGCTTAGAACAGGGGGAGCAGTACTTC.

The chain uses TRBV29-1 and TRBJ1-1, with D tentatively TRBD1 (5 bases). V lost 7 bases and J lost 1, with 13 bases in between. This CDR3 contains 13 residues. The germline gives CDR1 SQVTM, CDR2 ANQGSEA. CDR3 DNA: TGCAGCGCCTCCCGGGGGGGGAACACTGAAGCTTTCTTT. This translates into CSASRGGNTEAFF.

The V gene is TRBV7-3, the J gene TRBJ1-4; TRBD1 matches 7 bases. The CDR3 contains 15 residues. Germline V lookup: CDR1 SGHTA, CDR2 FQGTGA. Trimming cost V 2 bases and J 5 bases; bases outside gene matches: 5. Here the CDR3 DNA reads TGTGCCAGCAGCTTATTAGGGGGCCCGAATGAAAAACTGTTTTTT. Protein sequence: CASSLLGGPNEKLFF.

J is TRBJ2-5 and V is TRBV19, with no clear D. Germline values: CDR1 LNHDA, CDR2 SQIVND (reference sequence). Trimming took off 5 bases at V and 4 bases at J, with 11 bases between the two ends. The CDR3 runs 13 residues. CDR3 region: CASSPEQSETQYF. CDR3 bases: TGTGCCAGTAGTCCTGAACAGTCAGAGACCCAGTACTTC.

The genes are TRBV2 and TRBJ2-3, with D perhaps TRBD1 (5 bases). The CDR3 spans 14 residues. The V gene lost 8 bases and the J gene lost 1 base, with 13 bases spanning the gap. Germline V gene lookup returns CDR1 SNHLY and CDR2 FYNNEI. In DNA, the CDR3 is TGTGCCAGCTCAAGGGGAAGGGGCACAGATACGCAGTATTTT. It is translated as CASSRGRGTDTQYF.

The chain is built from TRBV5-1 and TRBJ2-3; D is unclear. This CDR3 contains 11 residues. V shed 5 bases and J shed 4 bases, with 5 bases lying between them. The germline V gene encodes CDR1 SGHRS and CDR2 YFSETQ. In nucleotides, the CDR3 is TGCGCCAGCAGTCGTGCAGATACGCAGTATTTT. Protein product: CASSRADTQYF. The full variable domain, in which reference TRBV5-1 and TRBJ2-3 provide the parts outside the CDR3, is KAGVTQTPRYLIKTRGQQVTLSCSPISGHRSVSWYQQTPGQGLQFLFEYFSETQRNKGNFPGRFSGRQFSNSRSEMNVSTLELGDSALYLCASSRADTQYFGPGTRLTVL.